The clone carrying this T cell receptor (beta chain) was counted a few times. Its antigen is not identified. These data are taken from a study of response to subunit inactivated influenza vaccine. The CDR3 runs to 12 residues. Trimming took 5 bases from V and 9 from J, leaving 13 bases between them. Germline V lookup: CDR1 SGHTA, CDR2 FQGNSA. Study-wide findings and caveats: A suggestion made by the authors is that each seasonal influenza vaccination recruits few new T cells.

TCRdb ran MiXCR on the RT-PCR reads and lists one entry per CDR3 protein. Among around 480,000 distinct CDR3 sequences listed, approximately 11% were seen once. The source is a man aged 45-60 years who received an inactivated influenza vaccine. The rearrangement uses TRBV7-2 and TRBJ2-5; maybe TRBD2 (5 bases). This sample comprised PBMCs from blood, obtained around seven weeks after vaccination. CDR3 DNA: TGTGCCAGCAGCCCCCGTGGAGCGGCCCAGTACTTC. It specifies CASSPRGAAQYF.